This T cell receptor (beta chain) was sequenced for a study of identical twins. Study-wide results and limits: A lower insertion count was a feature of abundant cord blood beta clonotypes, with no such feature in memory repertoires.

This clonotype was detected ten times or more. Its antigen remains unidentified. From the 5' RACE reads, TCRdb called clonotypes with MiXCR, one entry per CDR3 protein. The table includes hundreds of thousands of distinct CDR3 sequences, 8.5% to 9.5% detected once. CDR3 length: 14 amino acids. The germline V gene encodes CDR1 SQVTM and CDR2 ANQGSEA. The V end lost 1 base, the J end lost 4 bases, and 11 bases lay between the germline ends. These data were also reused for a study on yellow fever vaccine responses in identical twins.

This chain uses TRBV29-1 with TRBJ2-4; weak D call: TRBD1 (5 bases). The sample comprised PBMCs. The TCR comes from a young woman in good health. The CDR3 nucleotides are TGCAGCGTTGAAGTCCGGGCAGGGAAAAACATTCAGTACTTC. It encodes CSVEVRAGKNIQYF.